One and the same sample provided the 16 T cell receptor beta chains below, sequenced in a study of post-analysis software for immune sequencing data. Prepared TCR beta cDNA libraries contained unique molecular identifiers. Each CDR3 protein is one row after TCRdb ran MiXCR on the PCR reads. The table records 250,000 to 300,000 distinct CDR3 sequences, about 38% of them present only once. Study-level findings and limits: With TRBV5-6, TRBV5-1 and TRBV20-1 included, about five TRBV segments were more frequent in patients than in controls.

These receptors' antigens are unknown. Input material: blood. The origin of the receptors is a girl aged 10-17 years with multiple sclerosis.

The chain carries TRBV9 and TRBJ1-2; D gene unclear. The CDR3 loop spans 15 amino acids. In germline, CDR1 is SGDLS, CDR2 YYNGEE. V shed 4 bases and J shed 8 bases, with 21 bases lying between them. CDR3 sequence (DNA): TGTGCCAGCAGCTCGAGCCCGGGAGGAAATGCCGGCTACACCTTC. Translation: CASSSSPGGNAGYTF.

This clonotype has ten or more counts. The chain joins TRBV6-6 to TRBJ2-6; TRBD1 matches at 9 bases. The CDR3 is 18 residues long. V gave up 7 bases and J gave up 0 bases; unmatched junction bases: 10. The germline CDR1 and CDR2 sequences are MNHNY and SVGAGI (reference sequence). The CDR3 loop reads CASTPRDRAYSGANVLTF. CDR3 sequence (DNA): TGTGCCAGCACGCCCCGGGACAGGGCTTACTCTGGGGCCAACGTCCTGACTTTC.

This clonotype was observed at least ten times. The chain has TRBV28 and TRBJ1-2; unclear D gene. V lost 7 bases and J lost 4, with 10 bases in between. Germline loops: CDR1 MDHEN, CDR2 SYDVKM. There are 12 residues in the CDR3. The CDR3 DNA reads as TGTGCCAGCAAGCAGACGGGCTATGGCTACACCTTC. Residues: CASKQTGYGYTF.

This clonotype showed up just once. The CDR3 sequence is CASSLPGAGGSYNEQFF. For the CDR3, the DNA is TGTGCCAGCAGCCTTCCCGGAGCGGGAGGCTCCTACAATGAGCAGTTCTTC. The chain recombines TRBV7-2 with TRBJ2-1, with 9 bases aligning to TRBD2. Germline loops: CDR1 SGHTA, CDR2 FQGNSA. The CDR3 length is 17 residues. Trimming removed 5 bases from V and 0 bases from J; junction bases left unmatched: 8.

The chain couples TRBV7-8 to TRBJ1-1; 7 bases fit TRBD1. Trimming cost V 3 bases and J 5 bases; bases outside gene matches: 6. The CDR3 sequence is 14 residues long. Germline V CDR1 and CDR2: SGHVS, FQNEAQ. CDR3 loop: CASSFESGGTEAFF. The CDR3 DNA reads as TGTGCCAGCAGCTTCGAATCAGGGGGGACTGAAGCTTTCTTT.

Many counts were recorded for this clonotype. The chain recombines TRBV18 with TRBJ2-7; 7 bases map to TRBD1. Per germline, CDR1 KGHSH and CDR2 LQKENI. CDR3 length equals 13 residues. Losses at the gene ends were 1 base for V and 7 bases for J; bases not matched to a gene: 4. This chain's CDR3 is CASSPLTGVEQYF. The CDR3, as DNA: TGTGCCAGCTCACCACTCACAGGGGTAGAGCAGTACTTC.

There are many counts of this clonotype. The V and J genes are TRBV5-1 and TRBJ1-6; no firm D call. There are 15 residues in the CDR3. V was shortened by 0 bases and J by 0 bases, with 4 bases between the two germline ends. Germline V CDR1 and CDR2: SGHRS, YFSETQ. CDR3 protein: CASSLARSYNSPLHF. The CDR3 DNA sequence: TGCGCCAGCAGCTTGGCGCGCTCCTATAATTCACCCCTCCACTTT.

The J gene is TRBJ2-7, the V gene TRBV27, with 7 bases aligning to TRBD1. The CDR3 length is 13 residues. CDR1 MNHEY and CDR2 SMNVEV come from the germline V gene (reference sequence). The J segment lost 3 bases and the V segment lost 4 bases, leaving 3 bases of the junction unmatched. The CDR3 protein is CASSSRDSYEQYF. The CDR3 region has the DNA TGTGCCAGCAGTTCGAGGGACAGCTACGAGCAGTACTTC.

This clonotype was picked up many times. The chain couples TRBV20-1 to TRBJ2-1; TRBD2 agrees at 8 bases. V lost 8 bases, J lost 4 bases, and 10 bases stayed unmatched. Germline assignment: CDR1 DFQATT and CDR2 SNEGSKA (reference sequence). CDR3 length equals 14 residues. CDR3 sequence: CSPGGAGTYNEQFF. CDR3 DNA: TGCAGTCCGGGAGGGGCAGGGACGTACAATGAGCAGTTCTTC.

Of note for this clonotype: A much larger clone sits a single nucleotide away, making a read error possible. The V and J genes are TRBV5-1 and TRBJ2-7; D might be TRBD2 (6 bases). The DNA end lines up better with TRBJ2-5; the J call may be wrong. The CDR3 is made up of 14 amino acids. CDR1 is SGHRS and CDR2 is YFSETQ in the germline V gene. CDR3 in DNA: TGCGCCAGCAGCGTGGGACTTATAGGGGAGACCCAGTACTTC. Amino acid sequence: CASSVGLIGETQYF.

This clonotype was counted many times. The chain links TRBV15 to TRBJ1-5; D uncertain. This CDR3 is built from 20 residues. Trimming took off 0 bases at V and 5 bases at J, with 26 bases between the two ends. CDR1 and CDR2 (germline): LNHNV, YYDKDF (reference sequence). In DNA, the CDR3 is TGTGCCACCAGCAGAGATGGGCCCCCAACGGGGATTCGCTTTCATCAGCCCCAGCATTTT. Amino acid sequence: CATSRDGPPTGIRFHQPQHF.

In nucleotides, the CDR3 is TGTGCCAGCAGTCCCCGTGGCTCCAGCAGTCGAACAGATACGCAGTATTTT. The encoded protein is CASSPRGSSSRTDTQYF. This sequence joins TRBV27 and TRBJ2-3; D is uncertain. V lost 5 bases to trimming and J lost 3 bases, with 21 bases between them. The CDR3 has 17 amino acids. CDR1 and CDR2 (germline): MNHEY, SMNVEV (reference sequence).

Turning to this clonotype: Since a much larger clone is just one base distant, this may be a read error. The CDR3 here is CASSSGDTNQPQHF. The CDR3 DNA reads as TGTGCCAGTAGTAGCGGGGACACTAATCAGCCCCAGCATTTT. The J gene is TRBJ1-5, the V gene TRBV19; perhaps TRBD1 as D (6 bases). Germline CDR1 and CDR2: LNHDA and SQIVND (reference sequence). The CDR3 is made up of 14 amino acids. Trimming shortened V by 4 bases and J by 4 bases, and 11 bases separated the two germline ends.

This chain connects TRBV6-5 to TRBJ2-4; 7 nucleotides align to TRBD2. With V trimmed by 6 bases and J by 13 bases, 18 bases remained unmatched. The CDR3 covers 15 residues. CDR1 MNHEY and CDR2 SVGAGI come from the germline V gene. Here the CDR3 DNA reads TGTGCCAGCAGACCTCCTGGGGGGGTTCTCCACGGGCAGTACTTC. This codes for CASRPPGGVLHGQYF.

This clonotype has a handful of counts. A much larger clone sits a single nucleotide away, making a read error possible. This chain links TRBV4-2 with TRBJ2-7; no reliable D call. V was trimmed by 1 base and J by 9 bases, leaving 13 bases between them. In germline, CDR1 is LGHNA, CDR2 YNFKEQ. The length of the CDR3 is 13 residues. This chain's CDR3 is CASSQARSEPQYF. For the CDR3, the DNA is TGTGCCAGCAGCCAAGCGCGCAGTGAACCGCAGTACTTC.

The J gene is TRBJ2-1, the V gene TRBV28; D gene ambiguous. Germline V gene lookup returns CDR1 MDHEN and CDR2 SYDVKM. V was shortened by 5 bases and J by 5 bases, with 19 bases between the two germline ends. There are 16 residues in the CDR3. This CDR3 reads CASSPVTLASNNEQFF. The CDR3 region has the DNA TGTGCCAGCAGTCCCGTGACCCTCGCATCCAACAATGAGCAGTTCTTC.